What follows is one T cell receptor beta chain and its context. A read error may explain this, as a much larger clone is one base away. This CDR3 is built from 14 residues. V was shortened by 1 base and J by 9 bases, with 15 bases between the two germline ends. The V gene's germline CDR1 is SGHTA and CDR2 FQGNSA. This sample is drawn from a study of neurological immune-mediated disorders. In TCRdb, the 5' RACE reads were re-called with MiXCR into one record per CDR3 protein. The repertoire holds 55,000 to 70,000 distinct CDR3 sequences, less than 4% seen once, with around 1.3% in the top ten. This clonotype was sampled from a man aged 25 to 40 with multiple sclerosis. The genes are TRBV7-2 and TRBJ2-5, with a possible D match to TRBD2 (6 bases). The sample consisted of PBMCs. The CDR3 here is CASSLDRWRESQYF. The DNA for the CDR3 is TGTGCCAGCAGCTTAGACAGGTGGAGGGAGTCCCAGTACTTC.